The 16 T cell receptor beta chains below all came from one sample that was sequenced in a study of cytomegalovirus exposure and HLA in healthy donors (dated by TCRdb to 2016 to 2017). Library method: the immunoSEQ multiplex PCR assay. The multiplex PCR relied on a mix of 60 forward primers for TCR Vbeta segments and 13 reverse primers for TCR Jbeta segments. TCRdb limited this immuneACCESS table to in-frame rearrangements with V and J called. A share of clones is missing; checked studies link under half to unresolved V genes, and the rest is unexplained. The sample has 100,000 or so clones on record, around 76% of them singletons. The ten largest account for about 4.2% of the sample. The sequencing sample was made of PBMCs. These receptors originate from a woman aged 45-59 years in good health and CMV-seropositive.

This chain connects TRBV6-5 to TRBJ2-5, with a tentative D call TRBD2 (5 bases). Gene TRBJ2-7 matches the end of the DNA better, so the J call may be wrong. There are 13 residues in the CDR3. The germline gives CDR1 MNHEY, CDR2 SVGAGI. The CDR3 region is CASSRTVYYEQYF. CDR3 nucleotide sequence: TGTGCCAGCAGTAGGACTGTGTACTACGAGCAGTACTTC.

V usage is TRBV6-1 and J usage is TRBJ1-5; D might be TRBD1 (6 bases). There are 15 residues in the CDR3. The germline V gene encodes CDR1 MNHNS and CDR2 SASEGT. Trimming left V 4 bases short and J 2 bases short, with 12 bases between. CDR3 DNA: TGTGCCAGCAGTGGACCGGGACAAGGCAATCAGCCCCAGCATTTT. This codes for CASSGPGQGNQPQHF.

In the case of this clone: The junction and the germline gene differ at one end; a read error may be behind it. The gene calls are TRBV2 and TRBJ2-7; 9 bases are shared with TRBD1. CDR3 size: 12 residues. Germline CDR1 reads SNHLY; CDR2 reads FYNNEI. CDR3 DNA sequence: TGTGCCAGCAGTGAGGCCGAAGGGACAGGGTGGTTC. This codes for CASSEAEGTGWF.

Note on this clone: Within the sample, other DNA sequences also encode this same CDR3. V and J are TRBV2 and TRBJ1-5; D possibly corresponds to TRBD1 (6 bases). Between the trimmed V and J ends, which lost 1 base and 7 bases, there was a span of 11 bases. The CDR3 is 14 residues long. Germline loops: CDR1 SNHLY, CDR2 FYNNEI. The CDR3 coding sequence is TGTGCCAGCAGTGAAGAAGGGGGAAACCAGCCCCAGCATTTT. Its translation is CASSEEGGNQPQHF.

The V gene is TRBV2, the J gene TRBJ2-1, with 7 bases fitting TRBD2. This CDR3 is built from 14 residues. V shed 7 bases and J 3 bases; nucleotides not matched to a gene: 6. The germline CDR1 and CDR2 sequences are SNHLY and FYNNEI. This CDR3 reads CASTRGEFYNEQFF. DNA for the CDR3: TGTGCCAGCACCCGGGGGGAATTCTACAATGAGCAGTTCTTC.

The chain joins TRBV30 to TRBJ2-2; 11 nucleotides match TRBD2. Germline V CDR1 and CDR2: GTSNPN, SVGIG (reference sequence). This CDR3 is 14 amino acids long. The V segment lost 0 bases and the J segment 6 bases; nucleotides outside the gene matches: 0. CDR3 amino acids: CAWSVLAGAGELFF. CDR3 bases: TGTGCCTGGAGTGTACTAGCGGGAGCCGGGGAGCTGTTTTTT. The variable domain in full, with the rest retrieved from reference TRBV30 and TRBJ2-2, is SQTIHQWPATLVQPVGSPLSLECTVEGTSNPNLYWYRQAAGRGLQLLFYSVGIGQISSEVPQNLSASRPQDRQFILSSKKLLLSDSGFYLCAWSVLAGAGELFFGEGSRLTVL.

CDR3 nucleotides: TGCGCCAGCAGCTTGCCTAGTACTGAGACCCAGTACTTC. This encodes CASSLPSTETQYF. This rearrangement joins TRBV5-1 to TRBJ2-5; the D is unclear. The CDR3 is made up of 13 amino acids. V gave up 1 base and J gave up 5 bases, with 9 bases separating them. Per germline, CDR1 SGHRS and CDR2 YFSETQ.

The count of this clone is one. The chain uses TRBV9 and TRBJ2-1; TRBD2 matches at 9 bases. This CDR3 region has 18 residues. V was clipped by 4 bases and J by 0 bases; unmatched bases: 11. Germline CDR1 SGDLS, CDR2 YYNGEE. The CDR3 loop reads CASSFRLAEGSSYNEQFF. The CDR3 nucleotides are TGTGCCAGCAGCTTCCGACTAGCGGAGGGGAGCTCCTACAATGAGCAGTTCTTC. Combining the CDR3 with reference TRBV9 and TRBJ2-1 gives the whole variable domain DSGVTQTPKHLITATGQRVTLRCSPRSGDLSVYWYQQSLDQGLQFLIQYYNGEERAKGNILERFSAQQFPDLHSELNLSSLELGDSALYFCASSFRLAEGSSYNEQFFGPGTRLTVL.

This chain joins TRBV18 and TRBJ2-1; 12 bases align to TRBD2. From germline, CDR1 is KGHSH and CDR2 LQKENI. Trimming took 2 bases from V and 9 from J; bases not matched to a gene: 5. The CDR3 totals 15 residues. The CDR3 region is CASSPKLAGGGEQFF. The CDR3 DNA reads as TGTGCCAGCTCACCAAAACTAGCGGGAGGAGGTGAGCAGTTCTTC.

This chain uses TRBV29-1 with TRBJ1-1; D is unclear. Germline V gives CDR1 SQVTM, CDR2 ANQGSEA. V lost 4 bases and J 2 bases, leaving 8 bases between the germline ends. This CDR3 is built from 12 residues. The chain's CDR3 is CSVVPDNTEAFF. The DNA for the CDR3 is TGCAGCGTTGTTCCAGATAACACTGAAGCTTTCTTT.

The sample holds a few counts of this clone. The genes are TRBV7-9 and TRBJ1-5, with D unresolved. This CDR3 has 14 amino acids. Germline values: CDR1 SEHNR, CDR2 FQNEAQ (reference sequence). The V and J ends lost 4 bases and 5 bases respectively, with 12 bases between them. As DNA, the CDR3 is TGTGCCAGCAGCTCCGCGTTGTATGATCAGCCCCAGCATTTT. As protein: CASSSALYDQPQHF.

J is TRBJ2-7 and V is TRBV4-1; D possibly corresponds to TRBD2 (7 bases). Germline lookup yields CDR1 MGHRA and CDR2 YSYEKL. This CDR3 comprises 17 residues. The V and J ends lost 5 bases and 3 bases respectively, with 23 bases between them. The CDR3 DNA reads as TGCGCCAGCAGCGGACAACAAGGGGGGGGAAACGGCTACGAGCAGTACTTC. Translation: CASSGQQGGGNGYEQYF.

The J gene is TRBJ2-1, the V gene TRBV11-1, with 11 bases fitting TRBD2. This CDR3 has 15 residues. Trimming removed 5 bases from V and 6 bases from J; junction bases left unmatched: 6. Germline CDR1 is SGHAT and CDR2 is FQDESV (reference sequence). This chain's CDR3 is CASSPGTSGSNEQFF. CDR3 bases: TGTGCCAGCAGCCCCGGGACTAGCGGTAGCAATGAGCAGTTCTTC.

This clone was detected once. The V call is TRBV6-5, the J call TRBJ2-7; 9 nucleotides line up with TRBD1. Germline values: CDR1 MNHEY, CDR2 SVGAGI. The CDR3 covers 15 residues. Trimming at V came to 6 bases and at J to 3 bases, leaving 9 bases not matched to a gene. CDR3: CASRPPGQGNYEQYF. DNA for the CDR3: TGTGCCAGCAGGCCTCCGGGACAGGGTAACTACGAGCAGTACTTC.

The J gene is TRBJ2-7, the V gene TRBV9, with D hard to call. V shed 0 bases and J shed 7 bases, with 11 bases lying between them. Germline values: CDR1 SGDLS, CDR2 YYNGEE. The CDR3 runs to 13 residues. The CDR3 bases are TGTGCCAGCAGCGTAGACCCCGTCGGGGAGCAGTACTTC. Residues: CASSVDPVGEQYF.

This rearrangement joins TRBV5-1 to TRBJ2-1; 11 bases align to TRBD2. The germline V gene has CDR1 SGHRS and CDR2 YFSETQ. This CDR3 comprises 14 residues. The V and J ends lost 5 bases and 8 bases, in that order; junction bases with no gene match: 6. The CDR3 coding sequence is TGCGCCAGCAGTACTAGCGGGAGCGGGGATGAGCAGTTCTTC. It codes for CASSTSGSGDEQFF.